The 13 T cell receptor beta chains below were found in one sample sequenced in a study of T cells in Graves' hyperthyroidism and ophthalmopathy. RNA transcripts served as the template for amplifying TCR beta CDR3 regions. HTBI primers were the set used in a first-round RT-PCR of the TCR CDR3. Via MiXCR, TCRdb re-called the multiplex PCR reads, giving one row per CDR3 protein. The data hold 370,000 or so distinct CDR3 sequences, with about a sixth observed a single time. Sequencing input: blood. The receptors here all came from a woman aged 18-29 years with Graves' hyperthyroidism that later progressed to Graves' ophthalmopathy.

The chain recombines TRBV3-1 with TRBJ1-5; D is ambiguous. Deletions cut 1 base from V and 3 bases from J, with 4 bases between. CDR1 is LGHDT, CDR2 YNNKEL, per germline (reference sequence). The CDR3 length is 13 residues. The CDR3 coding sequence is TGTGCCAGCAGCCAAGTGGCCAATCAGCCCCAGCATTTT. Translating it yields CASSQVANQPQHF.

This clonotype was seen a few times. CDR3 residues: CASSYKNNQPQHF. In nucleotides, the CDR3 is TGTGCCAGCAGTTACAAAAACAATCAGCCCCAGCATTTT. The genes are TRBV2 and TRBJ1-5; D ambiguous. This CDR3 is 13 amino acids long. The germline V gene encodes CDR1 SNHLY and CDR2 FYNNEI. The germline V and J ends were trimmed by 5 bases and 3 bases, with 8 bases remaining between them.

This chain connects TRBV28 to TRBJ2-7; 15 nucleotides align to TRBD2. The ends lost 6 bases at V and 0 bases at J; junction bases unmatched: 12. The CDR3 extends over 19 amino acids. Per the germline V gene, CDR1 is MDHEN and CDR2 is SYDVKM. CDR3 DNA: TGTGCCAGCAGAGGACTAGCGGGAGGGCACTCACAGAGCTCCTACGAGCAGTACTTC. It specifies CASRGLAGGHSQSSYEQYF.

The chain is built from TRBV2 and TRBJ2-7; 11 nucleotides match TRBD2. Germline trimming cut 8 bases from V and 4 bases from J; bases unmatched to any gene: 4. The CDR3 spans 13 residues. Germline loops: CDR1 SNHLY, CDR2 FYNNEI. Here the CDR3 DNA reads TGTGCCAGCGAGGGACTAGCGGCTTACGAGCAGTACTTC. This sequence encodes CASEGLAAYEQYF. The full variable domain, with the rest looked up from reference TRBV2 and TRBJ2-7, is EPEVTQTPSHQVTQMGQEVILRCVPISNHLYFYWYRQILGQKVEFLVSFYNNEISEKSEIFDDQFSVERPDGSNFTLKIRSTKLEDSAMYFCASEGLAAYEQYFGPGTRLTVT.

The V and J genes are TRBV7-9 and TRBJ1-1, with 8 bases aligning to TRBD1. After removal of 5 bases from V and 5 bases from J, the junction contained 7 bases not matched to a gene. The CDR3 has 14 amino acids. CDR1 and CDR2 (germline): SEHNR, FQNEAQ (reference sequence). The CDR3, as DNA: TGTGCCAGCAGCCCTACAGGGGGGTCTACTGAAGCTTTCTTT. This gives the protein CASSPTGGSTEAFF.

In its sample, this clonotype was seen many times. V usage is TRBV6-1 and J usage is TRBJ2-3; TRBD2 matches at 9 bases. The CDR3 is made up of 17 amino acids. Looked up from germline, CDR1 is MNHNS and CDR2 is SASEGT. Unmatched junction bases numbered 8, after V lost 2 bases and J lost 2 bases. CDR3 region: CASSETSGRPLTDTQYF. The CDR3 region has the DNA TGTGCCAGCAGTGAAACGAGCGGGAGGCCTCTCACAGATACGCAGTATTTT.

V gene TRBV28 combines with J gene TRBJ2-3, with 7 nucleotides matching TRBD1. The CDR3 totals 16 residues. Germline V gives CDR1 MDHEN, CDR2 SYDVKM. Trimming cost V 7 bases and J 4 bases; bases outside gene matches: 14. The CDR3 region is CASKLRGRGGADTQYF. The DNA of the CDR3 is TGTGCCAGCAAGCTAAGGGGGCGTGGGGGTGCAGATACGCAGTATTTT.

The rearrangement links TRBV19 to TRBJ2-2; 14 nucleotides align to TRBD2. Germline trimming cut 0 bases from V and 7 bases from J; bases unmatched to any gene: 4. The CDR3 length is 17 residues. From germline, CDR1 is LNHDA and CDR2 SQIVND (reference sequence). CDR3 region: CASSIDGTSGRIGELFF. The DNA for the CDR3 is TGTGCCAGTAGTATAGATGGGACTAGCGGGAGAATCGGGGAGCTGTTTTTT.

As to this clonotype: One junction end does not reproduce the germline sequence, and a read error may be involved. V is TRBV7-7 and J is TRBJ2-5, with 8 bases matching TRBD2. The CDR3 runs 19 residues. Looked up from germline, CDR1 is SSHAT and CDR2 is FNYEAQ (reference sequence). The CDR3 DNA is TGTGCTAGCAGTTTCCTGTGGGAGGGTAGCGGGAAACCTGAAGAGACCCAGTACTTC. Residues: CASSFLWEGSGKPEETQYF.

V usage is TRBV2 and J usage is TRBJ1-2; no definite D call. Germline CDR1 is SNHLY and CDR2 is FYNNEI. This CDR3 contains 12 residues. V lost 8 bases and J lost 8, with 15 bases in between. The CDR3 spells CASYEGLEGYTF. CDR3 bases: TGTGCCAGCTACGAGGGCCTAGAGGGCTACACCTTC. Based on the CDR3 plus reference TRBV2 and TRBJ1-2, the full variable domain is EPEVTQTPSHQVTQMGQEVILRCVPISNHLYFYWYRQILGQKVEFLVSFYNNEISEKSEIFDDQFSVERPDGSNFTLKIRSTKLEDSAMYFCASYEGLEGYTFGSGTRLTVV.

The V call is TRBV4-1, the J call TRBJ2-1; perhaps TRBD1 as D (6 bases). CDR3 length equals 14 residues. Germline CDR1 MGHRA, CDR2 YSYEKL. Between the trimmed V and J ends, which lost 0 bases and 8 bases, there was a span of 11 bases. CDR3 sequence reads: CASSQDLRGHEQFF. The CDR3 DNA reads as TGCGCCAGCAGCCAAGATCTCAGGGGCCATGAGCAGTTCTTC.

To note about this clonotype: An end of the junction does not agree with germline; a read error may underlie this. J is TRBJ2-2 and V is TRBV6-5; D may be TRBD2 (6 bases). This CDR3 region has 14 residues. Germline assignment: CDR1 MNHEY and CDR2 SVGAGI. Here the CDR3 reads CASSWPPNTGGLFF. The CDR3 nucleotides are TGTGCCAGCAGTTGGCCTCCGAACACCGGGGGGCTGTTTTTT.

The V call is TRBV28, the J call TRBJ2-1, with 9 bases that match TRBD2. The CDR3 is made up of 18 amino acids. CDR1 MDHEN and CDR2 SYDVKM come from the germline V gene. Trimming removed 4 bases from V and 8 bases from J; junction bases left unmatched: 18. This CDR3 reads CASSSRASSSGRWDEQFF. Here the CDR3 DNA reads TGTGCCAGCAGTTCAAGGGCCTCGAGTAGCGGGAGATGGGATGAGCAGTTCTTC.